The 23 T cell receptor beta chains presented below share a single source sample, sequenced in a study of T cells in Graves' hyperthyroidism and ophthalmopathy. The TCR beta CDR3 regions underwent amplification using RNA transcripts as the source. HTBI primers were the set used in a first-round RT-PCR of the TCR CDR3. In TCRdb, the multiplex PCR reads were re-called with MiXCR into one record per CDR3 protein. Altogether 700,000 or so distinct CDR3 sequences are present, over 15% being singletons, with the ten largest covering 8.4%. Source material: blood. All receptors derive from a man aged 18 to 35 with Graves' hyperthyroidism.

This clonotype was counted at least ten times. This chain joins TRBV30 and TRBJ2-5, with D perhaps TRBD2 (5 bases). CDR3 size: 13 residues. Germline CDR1 GTSNPN, CDR2 SVGIG (reference sequence). Trimming shortened V by 2 bases and J by 7 bases, and 14 bases separated the two germline ends. Here the CDR3 DNA reads TGTGCCTGGAGTAACGGGGTAGAAGGGACCCAGTACTTC. This sequence encodes CAWSNGVEGTQYF. The full variable domain, its missing parts supplied by reference TRBV30 and TRBJ2-5, is SQTIHQWPATLVQPVGSPLSLECTVEGTSNPNLYWYRQAAGRGLQLLFYSVGIGQISSEVPQNLSASRPQDRQFILSSKKLLLSDSGFYLCAWSNGVEGTQYFGPGTRLLVL.

The rearrangement links TRBV12-3 or TRBV12-4 to TRBJ1-5, with 9 bases aligning to TRBD1. The CDR3 is 16 amino acids. Losses at the gene ends were 6 bases for V and 1 base for J; bases not matched to a gene: 7. As DNA, the CDR3 is TGTGCCAGCAGACGCCGACAGGGGGAAAGCAATCAGCCCCAGCATTTT. Translated, it gives CASRRRQGESNQPQHF.

Concerning this clonotype: One base away lies a much larger clone, so this may be a sequencing read error. This rearrangement joins TRBV6-2 or TRBV6-3 to TRBJ2-7; the match to TRBD1 covers 7 bases. This CDR3 region has 14 residues. Germline lookup yields CDR1 MNHEY and CDR2 SVGEGT. Written as DNA, the CDR3 is TGTGCCGGCAGTGCATTGATACAGGGGTACGAGCAGTACTTC. Encoded protein: CAGSALIQGYEQYF.

This clonotype was seen at least ten times. This chain links TRBV3-1 with TRBJ2-5; D remains ambiguous. Germline assignment: CDR1 LGHDT and CDR2 YNNKEL (reference sequence). This CDR3 contains 14 residues. V gave up 4 bases and J gave up 5 bases, with 14 bases separating them. CDR3 residues: CASSPTMTPETQYF. CDR3 sequence (DNA): TGTGCCAGCAGCCCCACGATGACTCCCGAGACCCAGTACTTC.

This clonotype was detected ten times or more. The chain joins TRBV12-3 or TRBV12-4 to TRBJ2-1; TRBD2 aligns across 8 bases. The trim removed 5 bases at V and 4 bases at J, leaving 7 bases unmatched. This CDR3 contains 15 residues. The CDR3 protein is CASSPGLGPYNEQFF. For the CDR3, the DNA is TGTGCCAGCAGTCCGGGACTAGGCCCGTACAATGAGCAGTTCTTC.

The chain carries TRBV27 and TRBJ1-2; D perhaps matches TRBD1 (5 bases). From germline, CDR1 is MNHEY and CDR2 SMNVEV (reference sequence). V was trimmed by 7 bases and J by 7 bases, leaving 16 bases between them. The CDR3 is made up of 13 amino acids. The CDR3 DNA reads TGTGCCAGCACTGATCGGGGGGTGGGTGGCTACACCTTC. Residues: CASTDRGVGGYTF.

This clonotype has at least ten counts. This chain uses TRBV29-1 with TRBJ2-7; the D gene is possibly TRBD1 (6 bases). This CDR3 comprises 13 residues. V lost 5 bases and J lost 2, with 13 bases in between. The germline CDR1 and CDR2 sequences are SQVTM and ANQGSEA. The CDR3 sequence: CSVHDRSTYEQYF. CDR3 DNA: TGCAGCGTTCATGACAGGTCCACCTACGAGCAGTACTTC.

V and J are TRBV5-6 and TRBJ2-3, with 9 bases that match TRBD2. With V trimmed by 6 bases and J by 4 bases, 12 bases remained unmatched. The CDR3 is 16 residues long. CDR1 is SGHDT and CDR2 is YYEEEE in the germline V gene. This chain's CDR3 is CASNLIAGVSADTQYF. In nucleotides, the CDR3 is TGTGCCAGCAACCTCATAGCGGGAGTGAGCGCAGATACGCAGTATTTT.

V and J are TRBV19 and TRBJ2-3; weak D call: TRBD2 (6 bases). CDR1 LNHDA and CDR2 SQIVND come from the germline V gene (reference sequence). Trimming left V 1 base short and J 3 bases short, with 8 bases between. The CDR3 runs to 14 residues. The CDR3 sequence is CASSIVAETDTQYF. The CDR3 DNA sequence: TGTGCCAGTAGTATAGTAGCGGAGACAGATACGCAGTATTTT. Supplemented by reference TRBV19 and TRBJ2-3, the full variable domain reads DGGITQSPKYLFRKEGQNVTLSCEQNLNHDAMYWYRQDPGQGLRLIYYSQIVNDFQKGDIAEGYSVSREKKESFPLTVTSAQKNPTAFYLCASSIVAETDTQYFGPGTRLTVL.

This chain links TRBV7-2 with TRBJ2-3, with TRBD2 identical over 10 bases. This CDR3 contains 13 residues. CDR1 is SGHTA and CDR2 is FQGNSA in the germline V gene. The junction had 12 bases not matched to a gene; V was cut back by 11 bases and J by 10 bases. CDR3 amino acids: CAWSVAGGEAQYF. In nucleotides, the CDR3 is TGTGCCTGGAGTGTAGCGGGAGGAGAGGCGCAGTATTTT.

A few counts support this clonotype. This chain links TRBV12-3 or TRBV12-4 with TRBJ2-7; D tentatively fits TRBD1 or TRBD2 (5 bases each). This CDR3 contains 15 residues. V was trimmed by 6 bases and J by 0 bases, leaving 15 bases between them. The CDR3 spells CASSRDPRSSYEQYF. In nucleotides, the CDR3 is TGTGCCAGCAGCAGGGACCCTAGGAGCTCCTACGAGCAGTACTTC.

This chain uses TRBV6-2 or TRBV6-3 with TRBJ2-7; tentatively, D is TRBD1 (6 bases). CDR1 MNHEY and CDR2 SVGEGT come from the germline V gene. This CDR3 comprises 14 residues. V was cut by 6 bases and J by 6 bases, with 18 bases left in between. CDR3 in DNA: TGTGCCAGCAGGACTCATTCAGGGGCGGGCGAGCAGTACTTC. Translation: CASRTHSGAGEQYF.

This clonotype was detected ten times or more. The chain joins TRBV7-9 to TRBJ2-5, with 8 bases matching TRBD2. CDR1 and CDR2 (germline): SEHNR, FQNEAQ (reference sequence). Trimming removed 1 base from V and 4 bases from J; junction bases left unmatched: 8. This CDR3 region has 16 residues. Here the CDR3 reads CASSLEGLVRVETQYF. CDR3 DNA: TGTGCCAGCAGCTTAGAGGGACTAGTTCGAGTAGAGACCCAGTACTTC.

This clonotype was detected only a few times. The chain is built from TRBV20-1 and TRBJ2-5; perhaps TRBD2 as D (6 bases). The V gene's germline CDR1 is DFQATT and CDR2 SNEGSKA (reference sequence). CDR3 length: 14 residues. V was pared by 4 bases and J by 5 bases, with 17 bases between. CDR3: CSATKLGRKETQYF. CDR3 nucleotides: TGCAGTGCTACAAAACTAGGGAGGAAGGAGACCCAGTACTTC.

This clonotype was observed a handful of times. CDR3 sequence reads: CASRPQVRANTGELFF. DNA for the CDR3: TGTGCCAGCAGGCCCCAGGTGCGGGCGAACACCGGGGAGCTGTTTTTT. This rearrangement joins TRBV2 to TRBJ2-2; D possibly corresponds to TRBD2 (5 bases). CDR1 is SNHLY and CDR2 is FYNNEI in the germline V gene. The CDR3 contains 16 residues. V shed 6 bases and J shed 0 bases, with 14 bases lying between them.

The gene calls are TRBV27 and TRBJ2-2, with no clear D. The CDR3 length is 12 residues. V was shortened by 3 bases and J by 6 bases, with 5 bases between the two germline ends. CDR1 and CDR2 (germline): MNHEY, SMNVEV (reference sequence). CDR3 sequence reads: CASSFPSGELFF. CDR3 sequence (DNA): TGTGCCAGCAGTTTCCCATCCGGGGAGCTGTTTTTT.

This clonotype was counted at least ten times. The chain employs TRBV9 and TRBJ1-2; TRBD1 might be the D (6 bases). The CDR3 spans 14 residues. Between the trimmed V and J ends, which lost 4 bases and 8 bases, there was a span of 18 bases. Germline V CDR1 and CDR2: SGDLS, YYNGEE. CDR3 region: CASSPRTGSGGYTF. CDR3 in DNA: TGTGCCAGCAGCCCCCGAACAGGGTCGGGCGGCTACACCTTC.

This clonotype was detected ten times or more. CDR3 in amino acids: CAAEILGQPNTGELFF. Written as DNA, the CDR3 is TGTGCCGCGGAGATTCTGGGACAGCCGAACACCGGGGAGCTGTTTTTT. The chain is built from TRBV30 and TRBJ2-2; 7 bases align to TRBD1. From germline, CDR1 is GTSNPN and CDR2 SVGIG (reference sequence). J was trimmed by 0 bases and V by 8 bases; bases with no gene match: 12. This CDR3 has 16 residues. Variable domain in full (rest from reference TRBV30 and TRBJ2-2): SQTIHQWPATLVQPVGSPLSLECTVEGTSNPNLYWYRQAAGRGLQLLFYSVGIGQISSEVPQNLSASRPQDRQFILSSKKLLLSDSGFYLCAAEILGQPNTGELFFGEGSRLTVL.

This clonotype showed up just a few times. This chain joins TRBV20-1 and TRBJ2-5; D is unclear. CDR1 and CDR2 (germline): DFQATT, SNEGSKA (reference sequence). The length of the CDR3 is 14 residues. V was pared by 5 bases and J by 1 base, with 14 bases between. This CDR3 is CSALKSASQETQYF. For the CDR3, the DNA is TGCAGTGCTCTCAAGTCGGCTAGCCAAGAGACCCAGTACTTC.

With respect to this clonotype: The junction shows a germline mismatch at one end, possibly a read error. This rearrangement joins TRBV12-3 or TRBV12-4 to TRBJ2-2, with 8 bases fitting TRBD1. The CDR3 has 15 amino acids. CDR3 residues: CASGRTGINTGELFF. In DNA, the CDR3 is TGTGCCAGCGGCCGGACAGGGATAAACACCGGGGAGCTGTTTTTC.

This chain joins TRBV2 and TRBJ2-5; D unclear. Germline lookup yields CDR1 SNHLY and CDR2 FYNNEI. CDR3 length: 13 residues. Trimming stripped 4 bases from V and 5 bases from J, with 11 bases between. The CDR3 DNA reads TGTGCCAGCAGTGGCTACAGCGCGGAGACCCAGTACTTC. It yields the protein CASSGYSAETQYF.

The V call is TRBV4-1, the J call TRBJ2-7; the match to TRBD1 covers 9 bases. The CDR3 has 15 amino acids. In germline, CDR1 is MGHRA, CDR2 YSYEKL. V was pared by 4 bases and J by 1 base, with 5 bases of the junction left unmatched. The CDR3 spells CASSPGQGFSYEQYF. CDR3 nucleotide sequence: TGCGCCAGCAGCCCGGGACAGGGATTTTCCTACGAGCAGTACTTC.

The chain couples TRBV20-1 to TRBJ2-7; tentatively, D is TRBD1 (6 bases). The germline gives CDR1 DFQATT, CDR2 SNEGSKA (reference sequence). Trimming left V 0 bases short and J 2 bases short, with 11 bases between. CDR3 size: 14 residues. The CDR3 sequence is CSAREDSHTYEQYF. In DNA, the CDR3 is TGCAGTGCTAGAGAGGACAGTCATACCTACGAGCAGTACTTC.